One sample yielded the 10 T cell receptor beta chains listed below, sequenced in a study of blood T cells in healthy people across ages. A second about 7 to 11 cycle PCR used barcoded and J-beta primers. TCRdb reanalysed the 5' RACE reads using MiXCR and keeps one entry per CDR3 protein. The table shows over 1,500,000 distinct CDR3 sequences, with about 50% occurring only once. Sample: blood. Source of these receptors: a woman aged 40 to 50 in good health.

This clonotype showed up just a few times. The rearrangement joins TRBV4-3 to TRBJ2-7; tentatively, D is TRBD2 (6 bases). Trimming pared 3 bases from V and 7 bases from J, leaving 13 bases between. This CDR3 has 13 residues. Germline lookup yields CDR1 LGHNA and CDR2 YSLEER. CDR3 nucleotide sequence: TGCGCCAGCAGCCACGGGACTTACAATGAGCAGTACTTC. It is translated as CASSHGTYNEQYF.

The V and J genes are TRBV20-1 and TRBJ2-1; TRBD1 agrees at 12 bases. Germline V gives CDR1 DFQATT, CDR2 SNEGSKA (reference sequence). The CDR3 runs to 21 residues. V trimming: 0 bases; J trimming: 8 bases; junction bases outside the gene matches: 23. This CDR3 is CSARDWERSNIGTGGLDEQFF. The DNA for the CDR3 is TGCAGTGCTAGAGATTGGGAAAGAAGTAATATAGGGACAGGGGGCTTGGATGAGCAGTTCTTC.

This chain links TRBV7-8 with TRBJ2-6; D is possibly TRBD1 (6 bases). Deletions cut 3 bases from V and 2 bases from J, with 14 bases between. Germline lookup yields CDR1 SGHVS and CDR2 FQNEAQ. The CDR3 contains 17 residues. The CDR3: CASSLLTGKAGANVLTF. CDR3 DNA sequence: TGTGCCAGCAGCTTGCTAACAGGGAAAGCTGGGGCCAACGTCCTGACTTTC.

V and J are TRBV15 and TRBJ1-2; the D is unclear. Trimming removed 3 bases at V and 1 base at J, with 12 bases between. Germline CDR1 reads LNHNV; CDR2 reads YYDKDF (reference sequence). The CDR3 consists of 15 residues. For the CDR3, the DNA is TGTGCCACCAGCAGTTCTCGTGGGTTTAACTATGGCTACACCTTC. It yields the protein CATSSSRGFNYGYTF.

The rearrangement uses TRBV29-1 and TRBJ2-5; D remains unclear. The end of the DNA is better explained by TRBJ2-7, so the J call may be wrong. The CDR3 has 10 amino acids. Germline CDR1 and CDR2: SQVTM and ANQGSEA. The CDR3 nucleotides are TGCAGCGTTTCTGACGACGAGCAGTACTTC. It translates to CSVSDDEQYF.

This sequence joins TRBV29-1 and TRBJ1-2; the D gene is possibly TRBD1 (6 bases). V gave up 3 bases and J gave up 4 bases, with 18 bases separating them. This CDR3 has 15 amino acids. The germline CDR1 and CDR2 sequences are SQVTM and ANQGSEA. The CDR3 loop is CSVDVSGTKGYGYTF. CDR3 DNA: TGCAGCGTTGATGTATCAGGGACAAAGGGCTATGGCTACACCTTC.

This chain uses TRBV15 with TRBJ1-2, with TRBD1 identical over 8 bases. J lost 4 bases, V lost 6 bases, and 7 bases had no gene match. This CDR3 is 14 amino acids long. The germline CDR1 and CDR2 sequences are LNHNV and YYDKDF (reference sequence). CDR3 residues: CATSPSGGGYGYTF. The CDR3 bases are TGTGCCACCAGTCCTTCAGGGGGCGGCTATGGCTACACCTTC.

This clonotype was counted between two and nine times. This chain uses TRBV5-6 with TRBJ2-5; the match to TRBD1 covers 11 bases. Germline V gene sequence: CDR1 SGHDT, CDR2 YYEEEE. Losses at the gene ends were 4 bases for V and 1 base for J; bases not matched to a gene: 6. The CDR3 has 16 amino acids. CDR3 region: CASSPGQGVAQETQYF. The CDR3 nucleotides are TGTGCCAGCAGCCCGGGACAGGGGGTGGCCCAAGAGACCCAGTACTTC.

The gene calls are TRBV5-1 and TRBJ1-5; D perhaps matches TRBD1 (5 bases). The germline CDR1 and CDR2 sequences are SGHRS and YFSETQ. V was trimmed by 2 bases and J by 4 bases, leaving 13 bases between them. The CDR3 is made up of 15 amino acids. The CDR3: CASSLAGTINQPQHF. CDR3 bases: TGCGCCAGCAGCTTAGCCGGGACTATAAATCAGCCCCAGCATTTT.

The CDR3 loop reads CSARFGGQNQPQHF. The CDR3 coding sequence is TGCAGTGCTAGGTTTGGCGGCCAAAATCAGCCCCAGCATTTT. The V gene is TRBV20-1, the J gene TRBJ1-5; no definite D call. Trimming shortened V by 3 bases and J by 4 bases, and 13 bases separated the two germline ends. This CDR3 is 14 amino acids long. Germline CDR1 DFQATT, CDR2 SNEGSKA (reference sequence).